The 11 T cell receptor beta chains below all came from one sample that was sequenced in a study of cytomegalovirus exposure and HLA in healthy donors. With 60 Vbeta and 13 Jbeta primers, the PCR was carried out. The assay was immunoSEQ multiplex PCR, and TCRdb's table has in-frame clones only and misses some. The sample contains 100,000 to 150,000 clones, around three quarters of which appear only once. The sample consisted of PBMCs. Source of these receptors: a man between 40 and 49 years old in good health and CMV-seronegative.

CDR3 nucleotide sequence: TGTGCCAGCAGTGACTCTTCTAGTAATGAGCAGTTCTTC. This encodes CASSDSSSNEQFF. J is TRBJ2-1 and V is TRBV6-4; D not certain. The germline gives CDR1 MRHNA, CDR2 SNTAGT. This CDR3 has 13 amino acids. The V end was cut by 0 bases, the J end by 7 bases, with 7 bases between.

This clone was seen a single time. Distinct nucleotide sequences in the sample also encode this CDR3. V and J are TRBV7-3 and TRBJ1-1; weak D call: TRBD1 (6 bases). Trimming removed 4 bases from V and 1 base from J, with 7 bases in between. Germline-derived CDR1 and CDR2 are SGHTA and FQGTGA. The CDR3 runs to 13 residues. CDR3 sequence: CASSWGRNTEAFF. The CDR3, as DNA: TGTGCCAGCAGCTGGGGGCGGAACACTGAAGCTTTCTTT.

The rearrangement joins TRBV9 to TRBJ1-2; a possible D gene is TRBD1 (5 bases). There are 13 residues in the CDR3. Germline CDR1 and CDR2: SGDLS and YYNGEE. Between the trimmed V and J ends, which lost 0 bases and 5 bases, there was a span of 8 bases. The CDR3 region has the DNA TGTGCCAGCAGCGTAGAGGGGCGATATGGCTACACCTTC. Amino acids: CASSVEGRYGYTF.

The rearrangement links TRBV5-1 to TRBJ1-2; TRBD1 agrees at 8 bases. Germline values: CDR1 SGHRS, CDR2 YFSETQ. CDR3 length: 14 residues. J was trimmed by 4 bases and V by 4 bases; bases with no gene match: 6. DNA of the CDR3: TGCGCCAGCAGCACAGGACAGGGAACCTATGGCTACACCTTC. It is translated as CASSTGQGTYGYTF. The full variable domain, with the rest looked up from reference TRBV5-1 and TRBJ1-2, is KAGVTQTPRYLIKTRGQQVTLSCSPISGHRSVSWYQQTPGQGLQFLFEYFSETQRNKGNFPGRFSGRQFSNSRSEMNVSTLELGDSALYLCASSTGQGTYGYTFGSGTRLTVV.

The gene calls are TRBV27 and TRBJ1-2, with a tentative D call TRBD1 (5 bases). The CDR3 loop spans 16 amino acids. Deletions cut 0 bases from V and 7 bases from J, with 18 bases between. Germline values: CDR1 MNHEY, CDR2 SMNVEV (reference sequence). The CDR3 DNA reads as TGTGCCAGCAGTTTATCGGGAAGGGGCGGTTTAGGTGGCTACACCTTC. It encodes CASSLSGRGGLGGYTF.

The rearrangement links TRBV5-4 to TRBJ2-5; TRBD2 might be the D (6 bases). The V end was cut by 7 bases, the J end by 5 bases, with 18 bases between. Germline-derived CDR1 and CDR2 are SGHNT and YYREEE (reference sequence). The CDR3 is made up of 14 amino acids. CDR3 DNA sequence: TGTGCCAGCGTACGCCGCGGGGCCCGGGAGACCCAGTACTTC. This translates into CASVRRGARETQYF.

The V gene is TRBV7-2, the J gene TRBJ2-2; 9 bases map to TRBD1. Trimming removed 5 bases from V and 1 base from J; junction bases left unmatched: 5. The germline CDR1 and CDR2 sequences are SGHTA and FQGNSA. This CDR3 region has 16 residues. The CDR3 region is CASSVQGAENTGELFF. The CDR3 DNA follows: TGTGCCAGCAGCGTACAGGGGGCCGAGAACACCGGGGAGCTGTTTTTT. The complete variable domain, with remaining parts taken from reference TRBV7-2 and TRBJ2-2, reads GAGVSQSPSNKVTEKGKDVELRCDPISGHTALYWYRQSLGQGLEFLIYFQGNSAPDKSGLPSDRFSAERTGGSVSTLTIQRTQQEDSAVYLCASSVQGAENTGELFFGEGSRLTVL.

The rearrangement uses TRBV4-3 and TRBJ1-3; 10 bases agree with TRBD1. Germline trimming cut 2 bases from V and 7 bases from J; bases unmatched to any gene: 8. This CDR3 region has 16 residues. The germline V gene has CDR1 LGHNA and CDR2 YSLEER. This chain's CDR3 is CASSQRPEDRGNTIYF. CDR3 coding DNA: TGCGCCAGCAGCCAACGCCCCGAGGACAGGGGGAACACCATATATTTT.

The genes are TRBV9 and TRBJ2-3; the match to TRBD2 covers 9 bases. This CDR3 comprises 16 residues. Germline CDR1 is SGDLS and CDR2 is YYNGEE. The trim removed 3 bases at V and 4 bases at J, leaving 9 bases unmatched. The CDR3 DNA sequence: TGTGCCAGCAGCGCCCTTAGCGGGGGTCCGGCAGATACGCAGTATTTT. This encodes CASSALSGGPADTQYF.

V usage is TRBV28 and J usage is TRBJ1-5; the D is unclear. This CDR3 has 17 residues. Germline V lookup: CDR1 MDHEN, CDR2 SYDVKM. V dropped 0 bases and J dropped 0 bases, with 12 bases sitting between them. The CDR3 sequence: CASSLWAEDNSNQPQHF. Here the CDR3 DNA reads TGTGCCAGCAGTTTATGGGCCGAGGATAATAGCAATCAGCCCCAGCATTTT.

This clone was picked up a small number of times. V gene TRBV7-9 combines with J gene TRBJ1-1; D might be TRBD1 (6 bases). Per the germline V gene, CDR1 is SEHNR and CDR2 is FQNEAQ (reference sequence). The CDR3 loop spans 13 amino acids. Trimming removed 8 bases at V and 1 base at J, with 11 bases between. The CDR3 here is CASAKTGNTEAFF. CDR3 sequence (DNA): TGTGCCAGCGCGAAGACAGGGAACACTGAAGCTTTCTTT.